This is a list of T cell receptor beta chains from one sample in a study of blood T cell repertoires in COVID-19. The repertoire was sequenced with immunoSEQ multiplex PCR; TCRdb's copy has only in-frame clones and lacks some. The data hold about 180,000 clones, with around 85% observed a single time. The specimen was peripheral blood. These TCRs come from a person aged 70 to 85 with COVID-19, enrolled during active disease. The CDR3 runs from the conserved cysteine through the conserved F or W. The D gene is left open where the match is weak. Size is stated for part of the rows, as once, few or many counts, or as a class when the clone is expanded.

V gene	J gene	clone size	CDR3 length	D gene	CDR3 DNA	CDR3 protein
TRBV2	TRBJ2-2	-	16	TRBD1	TGTGCCAGCAGTGGAGGGACAGGGGGCGACACCGGGGAGCTGTTTTTT	CASSGGTGGDTGELFF
TRBV5-1	TRBJ2-1	-	16	TRBD2	TGCGCCAGCAGCTCCGGTGGGGGACTAGCGGACAATGAGCAGTTCTTC	CASSSGGGLADNEQFF
TRBV29-1	TRBJ1-2	-	14	-	TGCAGCGTTGACAGGGGCTTAGGTGACTATGGCTACACCTTC	CSVDRGLGDYGYTF
TRBV2	TRBJ2-4	-	14	TRBD2	TGTGCCAGCAGTCCGCAGCGGGGAGCGGGCATTCAGTACTTC	CASSPQRGAGIQYF
TRBV6-1	TRBJ2-7	-	15	TRBD1	TGTGCCAGCAGGGACCGGACAGGGGGCTTATACGAGCAGTACTTC	CASRDRTGGLYEQYF
TRBV5-1	TRBJ2-7	-	16	TRBD1	TGCGCCAGCAGCGGGAGGCGGGACAGGGGGGTGTACGAGCAGTACTTC	CASSGRRDRGVYEQYF
TRBV28	TRBJ1-6	once	15	TRBD1	TGTGCCAGTTCGACAGGGGAGACCTATAATTCACCCCTCCACTTT	CASSTGETYNSPLHF
TRBV12-3/TRBV12-4	TRBJ1-2	few	13	-	TGTGCCAGCAGTTTAAGGGAGTTGGGGGGCTACACCTTC	CASSLRELGGYTF
TRBV5-6	TRBJ1-5	-	15	-	TGTGCCAGCAGCTCTACCCCCACTAGCAATCAGCCCCAGCATTTT	CASSSTPTSNQPQHF
TRBV3-1/TRBV3-2	TRBJ1-2	-	13	-	TGTGCCAGCAGCCAAGATCAGGGCTATGGCTACACCTTC	CASSQDQGYGYTF
TRBV28	TRBJ2-7	many	13	-	TGTGCCAGCAGAACTAGCTTTTCCTACGAGCAGTACTTC	CASRTSFSYEQYF
TRBV5-4	TRBJ1-1	-	13	-	TGTGCCAGCAGTCTAAAGGGGGTCCCTGAAGCTTTCTTT	CASSLKGVPEAFF
TRBV28	TRBJ1-1	-	13	-	TGTGCCAGCAGTTCCCATCTGAACACTGAAGCTTTCTTT	CASSSHLNTEAFF
TRBV12-3/TRBV12-4	TRBJ1-1	-	13	-	TGTGCCAGCAGTTCATTGCCACGGACTGAAGCTTTCTTT	CASSSLPRTEAFF
TRBV15	TRBJ2-2	-	18	TRBD1	TGTGCCACCAGCGTGTACCCGGCAGGGGGCTCGAACACCGGGGAGCTGTTTTTT	CATSVYPAGGSNTGELFF
TRBV29-1	TRBJ2-2	-	13	-	TGCAGCGTTAAACCTAGTAACACCGGGGAGCTGTTTTTT	CSVKPSNTGELFF
TRBV7-2	TRBJ1-3	-	14	-	TGTGCCAGCAGCTTAAAACTCGGGGTGGACACCATATATTTT	CASSLKLGVDTIYF
TRBV5-5	TRBJ2-3	-	17	TRBD2	TGTGCCAGCAGCTCGGCCGGCAGCGGGAGAGGGACAGATACGCAGTATTTT	CASSSAGSGRGTDTQYF
TRBV7-2	TRBJ2-1	-	17	TRBD2	TGTGCCAGCAGCTTGATCCGCCTAGCGGGGGGCAACAATGAGCAGTTCTTC	CASSLIRLAGGNNEQFF
TRBV7-9	TRBJ2-5	-	15	TRBD1	TGTGCCAGCAGCCACAGACAGGGAAGTCAAGAGACCCAGTACTTC	CASSHRQGSQETQYF
TRBV19	TRBJ1-1	-	11	-	TGTGCCAGTAACCTACAGGGTGAAGCTTTCTTT	CASNLQGEAFF
TRBV19	TRBJ2-2	-	14	-	TGTGCCAGTAGTATCACGCCAACAGCCGGGGAGCTGTTTTTT	CASSITPTAGELFF
TRBV11-2	TRBJ2-5	-	15	TRBD2	TGTGCCAGCAGCGCGCTCCGGCGGGAGGGAGAGACCCAGTACTTC	CASSALRREGETQYF
TRBV5-4	TRBJ2-5	-	15	TRBD1	TGTGCCAGCAGCTTGGATACAGGGGGGCAAGAGACCCAGTACTTC	CASSLDTGGQETQYF
TRBV3-1/TRBV3-2	TRBJ1-6	-	15	-	TGTGCCAGCAGCCAAGGGAGCCACCCCAATTCACCCCTCCACTTT	CASSQGSHPNSPLHF
TRBV5-1	TRBJ1-6	-	14	TRBD1	TGCGCCAGCAGCCTCGACAGGGGGAATTCACCCCTCCACTTT	CASSLDRGNSPLHF
TRBV28	TRBJ2-7	few	21	TRBD1	TGTGCCAGCAGTTCAATAACACGGCACCCCGGGACAGGGGTGTTGAGCTACGAGCAGTACTTC	CASSSITRHPGTGVLSYEQYF
TRBV4-3	TRBJ1-4	-	15	-	TGCGCCAGCAGCCAAGTAACGGGGATAAATGAAAAACTGTTTTTT	CASSQVTGINEKLFF
TRBV28	TRBJ1-1	-	17	TRBD1	TGTGCCAGCAGACCTACAGGGGGCTCAGGGATGAACACTGAAGCTTTCTTT	CASRPTGGSGMNTEAFF